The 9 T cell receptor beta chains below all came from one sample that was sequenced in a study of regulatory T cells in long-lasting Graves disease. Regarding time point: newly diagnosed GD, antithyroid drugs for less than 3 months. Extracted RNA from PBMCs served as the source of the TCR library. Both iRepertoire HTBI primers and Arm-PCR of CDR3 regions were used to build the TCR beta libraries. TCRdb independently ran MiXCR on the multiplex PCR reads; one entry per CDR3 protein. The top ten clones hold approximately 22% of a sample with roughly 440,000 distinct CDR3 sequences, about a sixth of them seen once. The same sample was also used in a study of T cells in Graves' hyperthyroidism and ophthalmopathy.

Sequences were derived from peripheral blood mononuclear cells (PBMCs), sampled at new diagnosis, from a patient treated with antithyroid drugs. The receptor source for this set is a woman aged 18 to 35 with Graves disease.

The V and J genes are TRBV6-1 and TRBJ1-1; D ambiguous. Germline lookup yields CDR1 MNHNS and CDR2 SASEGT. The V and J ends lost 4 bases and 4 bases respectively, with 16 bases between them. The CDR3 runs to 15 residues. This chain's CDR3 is CASSASTRMGTEAFF. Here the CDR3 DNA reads TGTGCCAGCAGTGCATCCACAAGAATGGGCACTGAAGCTTTCTTT.

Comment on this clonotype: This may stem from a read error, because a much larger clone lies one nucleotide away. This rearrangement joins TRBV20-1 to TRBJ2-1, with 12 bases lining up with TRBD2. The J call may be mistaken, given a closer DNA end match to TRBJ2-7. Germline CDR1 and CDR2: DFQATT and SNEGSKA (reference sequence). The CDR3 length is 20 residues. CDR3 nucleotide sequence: TGCAGTGCTAGAGAGACCCCGGGACTAGCGGGTAATGTTCGGTACAATGAGCAGTACTTC. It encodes CSARETPGLAGNVRYNEQYF.

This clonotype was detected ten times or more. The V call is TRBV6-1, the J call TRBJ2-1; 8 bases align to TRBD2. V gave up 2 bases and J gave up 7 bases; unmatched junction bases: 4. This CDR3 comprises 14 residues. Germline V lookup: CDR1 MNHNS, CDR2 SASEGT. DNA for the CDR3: TGTGCCAGCAGTGAATCATTAGCGGGGAATGAGCAGTTCTTC. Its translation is CASSESLAGNEQFF.

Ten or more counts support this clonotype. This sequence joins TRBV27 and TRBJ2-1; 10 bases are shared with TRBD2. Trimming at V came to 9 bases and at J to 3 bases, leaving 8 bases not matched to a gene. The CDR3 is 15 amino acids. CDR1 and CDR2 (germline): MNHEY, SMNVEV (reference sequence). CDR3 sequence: CASTETSGNYNEQFF. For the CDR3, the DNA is TGTGCCAGTACCGAAACTAGCGGGAACTACAATGAGCAGTTCTTC.

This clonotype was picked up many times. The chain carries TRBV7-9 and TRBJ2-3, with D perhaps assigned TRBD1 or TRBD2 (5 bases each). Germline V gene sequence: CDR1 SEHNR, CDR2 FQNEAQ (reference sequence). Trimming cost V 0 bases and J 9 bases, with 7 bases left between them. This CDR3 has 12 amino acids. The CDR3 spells CASSLAGTTQYF. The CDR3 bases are TGTGCCAGCAGCTTAGCAGGGACGACGCAGTATTTT.

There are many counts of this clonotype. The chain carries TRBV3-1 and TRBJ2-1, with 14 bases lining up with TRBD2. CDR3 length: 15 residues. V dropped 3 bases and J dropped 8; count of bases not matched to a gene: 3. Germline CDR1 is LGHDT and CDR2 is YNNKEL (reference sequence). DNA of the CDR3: TGTGCCAGCAGCCATCCGGGACTAGCGGGAGATGAGCAGTTCTTC. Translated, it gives CASSHPGLAGDEQFF.

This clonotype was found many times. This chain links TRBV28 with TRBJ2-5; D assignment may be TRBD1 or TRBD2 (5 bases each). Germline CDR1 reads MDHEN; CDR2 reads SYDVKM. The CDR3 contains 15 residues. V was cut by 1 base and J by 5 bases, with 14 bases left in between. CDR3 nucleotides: TGTGCCAGCAGTTTATTGGGGACGTTGGGGGAGACCCAGTACTTC. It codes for CASSLLGTLGETQYF.

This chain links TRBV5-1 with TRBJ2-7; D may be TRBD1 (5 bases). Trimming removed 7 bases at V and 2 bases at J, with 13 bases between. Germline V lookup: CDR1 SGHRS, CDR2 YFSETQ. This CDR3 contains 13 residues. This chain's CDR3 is CASGAGRTYEQYF. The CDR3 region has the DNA TGCGCCAGCGGGGCAGGACGAACCTACGAGCAGTACTTC.

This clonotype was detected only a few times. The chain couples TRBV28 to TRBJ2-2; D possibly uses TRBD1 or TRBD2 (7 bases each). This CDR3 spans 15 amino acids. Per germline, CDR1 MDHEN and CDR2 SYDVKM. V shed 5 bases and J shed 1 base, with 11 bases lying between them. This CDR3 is CASSPGGGNTGELFF. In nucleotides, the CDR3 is TGTGCCAGCAGTCCAGGGGGGGGGAACACCGGGGAGCTGTTTTTT.